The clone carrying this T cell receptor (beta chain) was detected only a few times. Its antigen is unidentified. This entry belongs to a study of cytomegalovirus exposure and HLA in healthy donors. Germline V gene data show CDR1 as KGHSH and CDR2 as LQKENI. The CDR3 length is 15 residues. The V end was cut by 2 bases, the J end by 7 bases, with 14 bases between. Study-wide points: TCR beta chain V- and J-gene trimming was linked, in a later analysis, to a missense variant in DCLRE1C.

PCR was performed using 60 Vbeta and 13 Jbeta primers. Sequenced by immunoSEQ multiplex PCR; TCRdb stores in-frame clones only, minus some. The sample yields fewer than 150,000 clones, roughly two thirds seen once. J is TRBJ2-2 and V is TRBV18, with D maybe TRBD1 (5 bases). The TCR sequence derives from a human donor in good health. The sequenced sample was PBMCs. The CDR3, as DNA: TGTGCCAGCTCACCAGGGGCCGGCGCGGACGGGGAGCTGTTTTTT. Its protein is CASSPGAGADGELFF.